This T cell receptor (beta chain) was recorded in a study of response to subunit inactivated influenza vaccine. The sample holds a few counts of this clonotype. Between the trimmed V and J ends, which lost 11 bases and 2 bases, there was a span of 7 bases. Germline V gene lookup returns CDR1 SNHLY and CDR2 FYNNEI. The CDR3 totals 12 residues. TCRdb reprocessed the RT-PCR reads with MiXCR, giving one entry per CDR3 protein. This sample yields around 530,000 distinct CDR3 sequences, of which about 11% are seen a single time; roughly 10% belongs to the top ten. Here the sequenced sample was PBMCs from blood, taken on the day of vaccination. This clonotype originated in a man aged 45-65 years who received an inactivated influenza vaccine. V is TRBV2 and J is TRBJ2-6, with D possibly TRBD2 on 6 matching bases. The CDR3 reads CAQRAGANVLTF. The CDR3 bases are TGTGCCCAGCGGGCTGGGGCCAACGTCCTGACTTTC.